This T cell receptor beta chain was recovered during a study of blood T cell repertoires in COVID-19. Study context: COVID-19 samples from acute and convalescent phases originated in the United States, Italy and Spain. PBMCs, B-cell-depleted T cells, or T cells provided the cDNA or gDNA that made up the material.

Method: immunoSEQ multiplex PCR; TCRdb's copy keeps in-frame clones and lacks some. This table holds some 240,000 clones, about 93% found once. The V and J ends lost 5 bases and 5 bases respectively, with 15 bases between them. The CDR3 has 15 residues. Germline values: CDR1 SGHVS, CDR2 FNYEAQ. Sequencing was carried out using peripheral blood. The clonotype originates from a man aged 55 to 70 with COVID-19, enrolled during active disease. The V and J genes are TRBV7-6 and TRBJ1-4; D not resolved. This chain's CDR3 is CASSQRSTGNEKLFF. The DNA of the CDR3 is TGTGCCAGCAGCCAGAGGTCGACGGGGAATGAAAAACTGTTTTTT.